Below, one T cell receptor (beta chain) is given with its context. Its matching antigen is unknown. This sample was taken from a study of monozygotic twins with inflammatory bowel disease. Study-level findings and limits: Twins with IBD were found to have lower TCRbeta diversity (inverse Simpson) than healthy co-twins. Separate T cell subtypes could not be resolved from one another. Researchers reported no repertoire similarity difference between concordant and discordant twins, possibly from limited power.

Germline CDR1 is LNHDA and CDR2 is SQIVND (reference sequence). The CDR3 length is 16 residues. During cDNA synthesis, UMIs that each contained a 6-nucleotide sample barcode were added by means of template switching. TCRdb reprocessed the 5' RACE reads and reports one entry per CDR3 protein, with no DNA. The sample holds about 210,000 distinct CDR3 sequences. Sequenced sample: blood. The TCR originated in a human donor with ulcerative colitis or Crohn's disease, or a healthy co-twin of an affected twin (not recorded which). The chain links TRBV19 to TRBJ1-4; TCRdb gives TRBD1 as the D gene, but with no DNA this cannot be confirmed. CDR3 protein: CASSTTGGRPNEKLFF.